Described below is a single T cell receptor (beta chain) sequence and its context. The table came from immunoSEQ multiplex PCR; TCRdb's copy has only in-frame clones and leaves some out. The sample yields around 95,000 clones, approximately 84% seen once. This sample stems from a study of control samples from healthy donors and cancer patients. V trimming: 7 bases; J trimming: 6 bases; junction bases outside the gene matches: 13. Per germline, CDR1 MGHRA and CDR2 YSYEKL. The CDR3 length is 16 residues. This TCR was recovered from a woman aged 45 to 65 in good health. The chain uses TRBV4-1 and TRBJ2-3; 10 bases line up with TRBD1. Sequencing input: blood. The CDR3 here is CASKGVTGGVSDTQYF. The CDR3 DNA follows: TGCGCCAGCAAGGGTGTGACAGGGGGCGTGAGTGATACGCAGTATTTT.